A single sample is the source of the 23 T cell receptor beta chains below, sequenced in a study of Tregs in tolerant kidney transplant recipients. The repertoire was sequenced with immunoSEQ multiplex PCR; TCRdb's copy has only in-frame clones and lacks some. Recorded here are around 33,000 clones; the top ten clones represent around an eighth. The sample here was CD8+ T cells from blood, taken before the transplant. All receptors derive from a human donor who received a combined kidney and bone marrow transplant.

The sequenced CDR3 bases are TGTGCCAGCAGTGGGTGGACAGGGCCTATCTACGAG. This codes for CASSGWTGPIYE. The entire CDR3 reads CASSGWTGPIYEQYF. This chain links TRBV6-1 with TRBJ2-7; 8 bases line up with TRBD1. The read gets to within 3 residues of the CDR3 end, and the germline J gene fills in the rest. With 4 bases clipped from V and 3 bases from J, the junction kept 8 bases outside the gene matches. Germline CDR1 reads MNHNS; CDR2 reads SASEGT. The CDR3 is 15 amino acids.

A remark on this clone: The read is 3 residues too short to cover the CDR3 end, so that end is filled in from the germline J gene. The gene calls are TRBV7-8 and TRBJ2-7, with 14 nucleotides matching TRBD2. V was clipped by 5 bases and J by 5 bases; unmatched bases: 14. The V gene's germline CDR1 is SGHVS and CDR2 FQNEAQ. The CDR3 runs 18 residues. The sequenced CDR3 bases are TGTGCCAGCAGCGCCCGACTAGCGGGAGGGCCTTTCTGGGACGAG. Translated, it gives CASSARLAGGPFWDE. The entire CDR3 reads CASSARLAGGPFWDEQYF. The variable domain in full, with the rest retrieved from reference TRBV7-8 and TRBJ2-7, is GAGVSQSPRYKVAKRGQDVALRCDPISGHVSLFWYQQALGQGPEFLTYFQNEAQLDKSGLPSDRFFAERPEGSVSTLKIQRTQQEDSAVYLCASSARLAGGPFWDEQYFGPGTRLTVT.

Regarding this clone: The CDR3 is cut off 3 residues early in the read; its end comes from the germline J gene. The rearrangement uses TRBV29-1 and TRBJ1-1; maybe TRBD1 (6 bases). This CDR3 has 12 residues. Trimming left V 6 bases short and J 3 bases short, with 11 bases between. Germline CDR1 SQVTM, CDR2 ANQGSEA. CDR3: CSVDRHYTEAFF. Incomplete CDR3 DNA: TGCAGCGTCGACAGGCACTACACTGAA.

As to this clone: The CDR3 end lies 3 residues beyond the end of the read and is filled in from the germline J gene. The chain has TRBV19 and TRBJ2-7; tentatively, D is TRBD1 (6 bases). Germline V CDR1 and CDR2: LNHDA, SQIVND (reference sequence). The CDR3 loop spans 14 amino acids. V was trimmed by 7 bases and J by 1 base, leaving 14 bases between them. CDR3 sequence: CASMPTGVSYEQYF. The sequenced part of the CDR3 DNA is TGTGCCAGTATGCCGACAGGAGTATCCTACGAG. Variable domain in full (rest from reference TRBV19 and TRBJ2-7): DGGITQSPKYLFRKEGQNVTLSCEQNLNHDAMYWYRQDPGQGLRLIYYSQIVNDFQKGDIAEGYSVSREKKESFPLTVTSAQKNPTAFYLCASMPTGVSYEQYFGPGTRLTVT.

Remarks on this clone: With the read ending 3 residues before the CDR3 end, the germline J gene is used to fill in that end. The V call is TRBV5-1, the J call TRBJ1-1, with D possibly TRBD1 on 6 matching bases. The V and J ends lost 0 bases and 6 bases respectively, with 12 bases between them. The length of the CDR3 is 14 residues. Germline assignment: CDR1 SGHRS and CDR2 YFSETQ. The CDR3: CASSLDRVWAEAFF. CDR3 DNA (partial): TGCGCCAGCAGCTTGGACAGGGTTTGGGCTGAA. The full variable domain, rest sourced from reference TRBV5-1 and TRBJ1-1, is KAGVTQTPRYLIKTRGQQVTLSCSPISGHRSVSWYQQTPGQGLQFLFEYFSETQRNKGNFPGRFSGRQFSNSRSEMNVSTLELGDSALYLCASSLDRVWAEAFFGQGTRLTVV.

A word on this clone: Coverage ceases 3 residues before the CDR3 finishes, and the germline J gene fills in the end. This chain connects TRBV11-2 to TRBJ1-6; no clear D gene. Germline assignment: CDR1 SGHAT and CDR2 FQNNGV. The CDR3 has 15 amino acids. The V gene lost 0 bases and the J gene lost 10 bases, with 13 bases spanning the gap. The CDR3 bases that were read are TGTGCCAGCAGCTTAGAGGGCCCTTCCCGGTCACCC. Encoded protein: CASSLEGPSRSP. The whole CDR3 is CASSLEGPSRSPLHF.

The CDR3 reads CAWSVASGGYNEQFF. The covered CDR3 bases are TGTGCCTGGAGTGTCGCTAGCGGGGGCTACAATGAG. V and J are TRBV30 and TRBJ2-1; 10 bases align to TRBD2. The read finishes 3 residues shy of the CDR3 end, and the germline J gene is used to complete it. CDR1 and CDR2 (germline): GTSNPN, SVGIG (reference sequence). This CDR3 comprises 15 residues. The trim removed 0 bases at V and 3 bases at J, leaving 2 bases unmatched.

To note about this clone: Read coverage stops 3 residues before the CDR3 terminus; the germline J gene supplies the remainder. The chain joins TRBV13 to TRBJ2-1; TRBD2 is a possible D gene (5 bases). V was pared by 5 bases and J by 7 bases, with 9 bases between. The CDR3 spans 12 residues. The germline V gene has CDR1 PRHDT and CDR2 FYEKMQ (reference sequence). The CDR3 protein is CASSPSGNEQFF. The sequenced part of the CDR3 DNA is TGTGCCAGCAGCCCCAGCGGTAATGAG.

Remarks on this clone: The read ends 3 residues early relative to the CDR3; the germline J gene fills the gap. The chain is built from TRBV5-1 and TRBJ2-5, with D unresolved. V lost 3 bases to trimming and J lost 3 bases, with 9 bases between them. The CDR3 is made up of 13 amino acids. Germline V gene lookup returns CDR1 SGHRS and CDR2 YFSETQ. Partial CDR3 DNA: TGCGCCAGCAGCTACCGCCCGGAAGAGACC. Its protein product is CASSYRPEET. In full, the CDR3 reads CASSYRPEETQYF.

Here the CDR3 reads CRVAAAGLSYNEQFF. Partial CDR3 DNA: TGCAGAGTCGCGGCGGCAGGACTCTCCTACAATGAG. J is TRBJ2-1 and V is TRBV20-1; D is perhaps TRBD2 (5 bases). The observed sequence ends 3 residues before the CDR3 terminus, with the missing tail filled in from the germline J gene. The V gene's germline CDR1 is DFQATT and CDR2 SNEGSKA (reference sequence). CDR3 size: 15 residues.

A remark on this clone: The DNA ends 3 residues before the CDR3 does, and the rest of the CDR3 is filled in from the germline J gene. The chain joins TRBV7-3 to TRBJ1-6, with 8 nucleotides matching TRBD1. In germline, CDR1 is SGHTA, CDR2 FQGTGA. Trimming took 5 bases from V and 10 from J; bases not matched to a gene: 10. The CDR3 is 15 residues long. The CDR3 sequence: CASSPSGTGGSPLHF. CDR3 bases read: TGTGCCAGCAGCCCATCCGGGACAGGAGGATCACCC.

On this clone: The read terminates 3 residues before the CDR3 end, so the remaining end is supplied by the germline J gene. This sequence joins TRBV7-9 and TRBJ2-1, with D possibly TRBD2 on 6 matching bases. V was shortened by 3 bases and J by 6 bases, with 15 bases between the two germline ends. Germline values: CDR1 SEHNR, CDR2 FQNEAQ (reference sequence). This CDR3 spans 15 amino acids. Here the CDR3 reads CASSFSGEVSNEQFF. CDR3 DNA (partial): TGTGCCAGCAGCTTCTCGGGGGAAGTAAGCAATGAG.

On this clone itself: The read falls 3 residues short of the CDR3 end, and the missing part is taken from the germline J gene. The V gene is TRBV11-2, the J gene TRBJ1-1; D may be TRBD1 (6 bases). Per the germline V gene, CDR1 is SGHAT and CDR2 is FQNNGV. The CDR3 consists of 11 residues. The DNA read from the CDR3 is TGTGCCAGCAGCTGGGGAGGGGGA. This translates into CASSWGGG. The CDR3 in its entirety is CASSWGGGAFF.

As regards this clone: The read terminates 3 residues before the CDR3 end, so the remaining end is supplied by the germline J gene. This chain connects TRBV18 to TRBJ2-7; TRBD1 agrees at 8 bases. CDR1 and CDR2 (germline): KGHSH, LQKENI. Trimming cost V 3 bases and J 0 bases; bases outside gene matches: 10. This CDR3 spans 17 amino acids. The sequenced part of the CDR3 DNA is TGTGCCAGCTCACCTTACGGACAGGGAATCCCCTCCTACGAG. Translated, it gives CASSPYGQGIPSYE. The whole CDR3 sequence reads CASSPYGQGIPSYEQYF.

Worth noting for this clone: The DNA ends 3 residues before the CDR3 does, and the rest of the CDR3 is filled in from the germline J gene. V is TRBV20-1 and J is TRBJ2-1; a weak D match, TRBD2 (6 bases). The germline V gene has CDR1 DFQATT and CDR2 SNEGSKA (reference sequence). Trimming cost V 0 bases and J 5 bases, with 17 bases left between them. The length of the CDR3 is 16 residues. CDR3 DNA, as far as it was read: TGCAGTGCTAGAGACCCGATTAGGGGAGGAGACAATGAG. This encodes CSARDPIRGGDNE. The whole CDR3 is CSARDPIRGGDNEQFF.

Worth noting for this clone: The read terminates 3 residues before the CDR3 end, so the remaining end is supplied by the germline J gene. V gene TRBV13 combines with J gene TRBJ1-2; unclear D gene. Per germline, CDR1 PRHDT and CDR2 FYEKMQ (reference sequence). This CDR3 is 13 amino acids long. V lost 1 base and J 6 bases, leaving 9 bases between the germline ends. The DNA read from the CDR3 is TGTGCCAGCAGCTTAGCCCACCGGGATGGC. Amino acids: CASSLAHRDG. The full CDR3 sequence reads CASSLAHRDGYTF. Full variable domain (rest looked up from reference TRBV13 and TRBJ1-2): AAGVIQSPRHLIKEKRETATLKCYPIPRHDTVYWYQQGPGQDPQFLISFYEKMQSDKGSIPDRFSAQQFSDYHSELNMSSLELGDSALYFCASSLAHRDGYTFGSGTRLTVV.

Of note for this clone: Compared with germline, one end of the junction differs, possibly owing to a read error. The sequence runs out 3 residues before the end of the CDR3; the remainder is reconstructed from the germline J gene. V gene TRBV12-3 or TRBV12-4 combines with J gene TRBJ1-1; D remains unclear. The CDR3 is made up of 14 amino acids. CDR3 sequence reads: CAGSPAQVLTEAFF. The DNA read from the CDR3 is TGTGCCGGCAGTCCCGCGCAGGTTCTCACTGAG.

To note about this clone: Read sequence stops 3 residues before the CDR3 end, and the germline J gene provides the missing end. The genes are TRBV20-1 and TRBJ2-7, with a tentative D call TRBD2 (6 bases). Germline values: CDR1 DFQATT, CDR2 SNEGSKA (reference sequence). The CDR3 runs to 14 residues. V was pared by 0 bases and J by 0 bases, with 9 bases between. CDR3 DNA, as far as it was read: TGCAGTGCTAGAGATCTACTAGCCTCCTACGAG. Translation: CSARDLLASYE. The complete CDR3 sequence is CSARDLLASYEQYF.

Comment on this clone: Coverage ceases 3 residues before the CDR3 finishes, and the germline J gene fills in the end. The chain couples TRBV5-1 to TRBJ1-1; the match to TRBD1 covers 7 bases. Looked up from germline, CDR1 is SGHRS and CDR2 is YFSETQ. Trimming at V came to 3 bases and at J to 0 bases, leaving 5 bases not matched to a gene. The CDR3 runs 15 residues. CDR3 amino acids: CASSYRTGLNTEAFF. The sequenced CDR3 bases are TGCGCCAGCAGCTACCGGACAGGATTGAACACTGAA.

On this clone itself: The CDR3 end is not reached by the read, which stops 3 residues before it; the germline J gene fills it in. The chain has TRBV29-1 and TRBJ1-6; D unresolved. Germline V gene data show CDR1 as SQVTM and CDR2 as ANQGSEA. Trimming took off 6 bases at V and 7 bases at J, with 13 bases between the two ends. CDR3 length: 13 residues. CDR3 DNA, as far as it was read: TGCAGCGTCCGGACTGAACCGAATTCACCC. It translates to CSVRTEPNSP. The entire CDR3 protein reads CSVRTEPNSPLHF.

A remark on this clone: The read comes to an end 3 residues before the CDR3 does, leaving the germline J gene to fill in the end. The rearrangement links TRBV2 to TRBJ2-5; D is uncertain. The CDR3 is 12 residues long. V lost 10 bases and J lost 1, with 10 bases in between. Germline CDR1 and CDR2: SNHLY and FYNNEI. CDR3 residues: CATLGGQETQYF. The sequenced part of the CDR3 DNA is TGTGCCACCTTAGGCGGCCAAGAGACC.

As regards this clone: The sequence runs out 3 residues before the end of the CDR3; the remainder is reconstructed from the germline J gene. The rearrangement links TRBV6-2 or TRBV6-3 to TRBJ2-7; no definite D call. The CDR3 is 13 amino acids. V lost 4 bases, J lost 0 bases, and 7 bases lay in between. Germline assignment: CDR1 MNHEY and CDR2 SVGEGT. The CDR3 DNA, read in part, is TGTGCCAGCAGTTTCCCCAACTCCTACGAG. Translating it yields CASSFPNSYE. The entire CDR3 is CASSFPNSYEQYF.

About this clone itself: The read ends 3 residues before the CDR3 terminus; that terminus is restored from the germline J gene. The chain recombines TRBV5-1 with TRBJ2-1, with TRBD2 matching 9 bases. Trimming removed 0 bases from V and 9 bases from J; junction bases left unmatched: 10. CDR3 size: 16 residues. Germline assignment: CDR1 SGHRS and CDR2 YFSETQ. Partial CDR3 DNA: TGCGCCAGCAGCTTGGTCGGTTCGGCTAGCGGGACTGAG. This codes for CASSLVGSASGTE. The CDR3 as a whole reads CASSLVGSASGTEQFF.